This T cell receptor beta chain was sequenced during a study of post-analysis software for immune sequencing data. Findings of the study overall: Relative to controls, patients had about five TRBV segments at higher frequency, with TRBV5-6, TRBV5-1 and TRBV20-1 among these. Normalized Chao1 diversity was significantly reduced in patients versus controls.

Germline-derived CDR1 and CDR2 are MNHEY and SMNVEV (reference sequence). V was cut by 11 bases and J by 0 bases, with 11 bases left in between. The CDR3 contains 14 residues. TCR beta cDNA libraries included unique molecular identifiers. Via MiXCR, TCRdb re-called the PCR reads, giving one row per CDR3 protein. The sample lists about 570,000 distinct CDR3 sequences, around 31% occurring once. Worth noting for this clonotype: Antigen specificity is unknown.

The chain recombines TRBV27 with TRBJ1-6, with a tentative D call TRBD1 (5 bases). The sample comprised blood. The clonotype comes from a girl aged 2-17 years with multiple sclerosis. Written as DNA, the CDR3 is TGTGCCGCGGGGGAGAGCTCCTATAATTCACCCCTCCACTTT. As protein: CAAGESSYNSPLHF.